This T cell receptor (beta chain) appears in the sequencing data of a study of T cells in Graves' hyperthyroidism and ophthalmopathy. V shed 5 bases and J shed 4 bases, with 12 bases lying between them. The CDR3 covers 13 residues. Germline CDR1 reads DFQATT; CDR2 reads SNEGSKA (reference sequence). Uncontrolled infection, other autoimmune disease, pregnancy or lactation disqualified patients from enrolment. RNA transcripts provided the source from which TCR beta CDR3 regions were amplified. The TCR CDR3 first-round RT-PCR relied on the HTBI primer set. MiXCR, run by TCRdb on the multiplex PCR reads, gives a single entry per CDR3 protein. The sample holds some 600,000 distinct CDR3 sequences, 14% seen once. This clonotype was seen many times. Its antigen is not identified. Study outcomes and limitations: Ophthalmopathy was predicted by the model a median of roughly 6.6 months ahead of onset. The blood repertoire included most of the expanded thyroid clonotypes above 0.001. Through a model of 13 V-J features, ophthalmopathy was separated from stable hyperthyroidism.

The chain recombines TRBV20-1 with TRBJ2-1, with a possible D match to TRBD2 (6 bases). This clonotype was obtained from a woman aged 25 to 39 with Graves' hyperthyroidism that later progressed to Graves' ophthalmopathy. The sequencing input was blood. The CDR3 region is CSAPGDFYNEQFF. CDR3 in DNA: TGCAGTGCTCCCGGGGACTTTTACAATGAGCAGTTCTTC.